Presented here are 10 T cell receptor beta chains from one specimen sequenced in a study of blood T cell repertoires in COVID-19 (dated by TCRdb to 2020 to 2021). Receptor libraries were prepared by the immunoSEQ multiplex PCR assay. What TCRdb holds here is the immuneACCESS table cut down to in-frame rearrangements. Part of the clones is not present; checked against another copy, under half of the missing clones reflect an unresolved V gene, and the others are unexplained. The sample data list some 180,000 clones, and about 84% of these were observed just once. Of the sample, roughly 7.1% is held by the ten largest clones. The sample was peripheral blood. The receptors shown here come from a human donor in a cohort sampled during active COVID-19.

The rearrangement links TRBV21-1 to TRBJ2-7; the table names TRBD2, a call not compared with the DNA. TRBV21-1 is a known pseudogene. The CDR3 is 19 amino acids. CDR3 sequence (DNA): TGTGCCAGCACCCCGAGCGACACGATTTGGGGACTAAATCTCTACGAGCAGTACTTC. This translates into CASTPSDTIWGLNLYEQYF.

The chain combines TRBV19 with TRBJ2-7; TRBD2 matches at 7 bases. This CDR3 is 15 amino acids long. After removal of 1 base from V and 3 bases from J, the junction contained 6 bases not matched to a gene. Germline V gene sequence: CDR1 LNHDA, CDR2 SQIVND (reference sequence). This CDR3 is CASSIAQGGDYEQYF. The CDR3 nucleotides are TGTGCCAGTAGTATAGCTCAGGGAGGGGACTACGAGCAGTACTTC.

The chain is built from TRBV5-1 and TRBJ1-2; possibly TRBD1 for D (6 bases). CDR1 is SGHRS, CDR2 YFSETQ, per germline. V shed 3 bases and J shed 2 bases, with 17 bases lying between them. The CDR3 sequence is 16 residues long. Here the CDR3 reads CASSSIFTGQNYGYTF. The CDR3 nucleotides are TGCGCCAGCAGCTCGATTTTTACAGGGCAGAACTATGGCTACACCTTC.

This clone was found once. The chain combines TRBV6-5 with TRBJ1-1; the match to TRBD1 covers 7 bases. V shed 5 bases and J 7 bases; nucleotides not matched to a gene: 1. Germline-derived CDR1 and CDR2 are MNHEY and SVGAGI. The CDR3 spans 11 residues. As DNA, the CDR3 is TGTGCCAGCAGTCGACAGGGTGAAGCTTTCTTT. It encodes CASSRQGEAFF.

This chain uses TRBV29-1 with TRBJ2-7; D possibly corresponds to TRBD2 (5 bases). The CDR3 spans 13 residues. CDR1 is SQVTM, CDR2 ANQGSEA, per germline. V lost 4 bases to trimming and J lost 2 bases, with 12 bases between them. In DNA form, the CDR3 reads TGCAGCGTTGCGGCCGGGGTTGCCTACGAGCAGTACTTC. It specifies CSVAAGVAYEQYF.

The J gene is TRBJ2-1, the V gene TRBV7-9; D perhaps matches TRBD2 (5 bases). Germline CDR1 reads SEHNR; CDR2 reads FQNEAQ (reference sequence). V lost 2 bases and J 5 bases, leaving 16 bases between the germline ends. The CDR3 has 16 residues. The CDR3 here is CASSLRDLGRDNEQFF. Here the CDR3 DNA reads TGTGCCAGCAGCTTAAGAGACCTTGGGCGGGACAATGAGCAGTTCTTC.

The chain uses TRBV6-1 and TRBJ1-2; 10 nucleotides agree with TRBD1. The V gene end was trimmed by 4 bases and the J gene end by 4 bases; junction bases not matched to a gene: 6. CDR1 and CDR2 (germline): MNHNS, SASEGT. The CDR3 spans 15 residues. The CDR3 DNA sequence: TGTGCCAGCAGTGCAGCCGGGACAGGGGCCTATGGCTACACCTTC. Translating gives CASSAAGTGAYGYTF.

The V and J genes are TRBV3-1 (or the pseudogene TRBV3-2) and TRBJ1-2, with 10 bases that match TRBD1. Losses at the gene ends were 4 bases for V and 6 bases for J; bases not matched to a gene: 11. Germline lookup yields CDR1 LGHDT and CDR2 YNNKEL (reference sequence). The CDR3 runs to 16 residues. The CDR3 protein is CASSRGRDRGIDGYTF. The CDR3 DNA reads TGTGCCAGCAGCCGGGGCCGGGACAGGGGAATTGATGGCTACACCTTC.

This clone was picked up many times. The chain couples TRBV27 to TRBJ2-7, with TRBD1 matching over 8 bases. Germline CDR1 MNHEY, CDR2 SMNVEV (reference sequence). V lost 6 bases, J lost 4 bases, and 8 bases stayed unmatched. The CDR3 consists of 14 residues. The CDR3 spells CASSKDRAVYEQYF. CDR3 nucleotides: TGTGCCAGCAGCAAGGACAGGGCCGTTTACGAGCAGTACTTC.

The CDR3 sequence is CASSRAGDFSSYNEQFF. The CDR3 region has the DNA TGTGCCAGCAGCCGAGCGGGGGATTTTAGCTCCTACAATGAGCAGTTCTTC. V and J are TRBV3-1 (or the pseudogene TRBV3-2) and TRBJ2-1, with TRBD2 matching over 8 bases. The CDR3 totals 17 residues. V lost 4 bases to trimming and J lost 0 bases; unmatched junction nucleotides: 8. CDR1 and CDR2 (germline): LGHDT, YNNKEL (reference sequence).